The entry below describes one T cell receptor (beta chain). The data were obtained in a study of blood T cell repertoires in COVID-19. Across the whole study: Samples representing acute and convalescent COVID-19 were sourced from the United States, Italy and Spain. T cells, B-cell-depleted T cells, or PBMCs provided the cDNA or gDNA that served as material.

As originally analysed: Estimates of nucleated cell counts were drawn from the amplification of reference gene primers. The data were produced by immunoSEQ multiplex PCR, yet TCRdb's version contains in-frame clones alone and is incomplete. That table furnishes V, J and clone size, whereas the DNA furnished D and trimming. The sample shows about 220,000 clones, approximately 81% of them seen only once. V lost 4 bases to trimming and J lost 3 bases; unmatched junction nucleotides: 4. This CDR3 region has 14 residues. CDR1 is SGHVS, CDR2 FQNEAQ, per germline. The receptor was derived from a woman aged 80 or older with acute or convalescent COVID-19. The material sequenced was peripheral blood. This chain uses TRBV7-8 with TRBJ1-2, with 8 bases aligning to TRBD1. In DNA, the CDR3 is TGTGCCAGCAGCTATACAGGGGGGGACTATGGCTACACCTTC. Protein product: CASSYTGGDYGYTF.